This entry features one T cell receptor (beta chain) sequence. This entry belongs to a study of blood T cell repertoires in COVID-19. Study summary: Both acute and convalescent COVID-19 samples were obtained from the United States, Italy and Spain.

V trimming: 9 bases; J trimming: 4 bases; junction bases outside the gene matches: 12. This CDR3 is 15 amino acids long. Germline CDR1 is SGHNT and CDR2 is YYREEE (reference sequence). Produced via immunoSEQ multiplex PCR; TCRdb's table is partial and in-frame only. Among fewer than 60,000 clones listed, approximately 90% were seen once. This TCR came from a man aged 50-60 years with acute or convalescent COVID-19. The rearrangement links TRBV5-4 to TRBJ2-3; 9 bases match TRBD2. The sequencing sample was made of peripheral blood. The CDR3 here is CATQGSGRSADTQYF. The DNA for the CDR3 is TGTGCCACCCAGGGTAGCGGGAGAAGCGCAGATACGCAGTATTTT.